This TCR beta chain was found in a study of blood T cell repertoires in COVID-19. Study-wide context: COVID-19 samples, acute and convalescent, were from the United States, Italy and Spain. Sources were T cells, B-cell-depleted T cells, or PBMCs; the material itself was cDNA or gDNA.

Under the authors' procedure: Nucleated cell number was recorded as an estimate derived from reference gene primer amplification. The protocol was immunoSEQ multiplex PCR, while the TCRdb copy is restricted to in-frame clones and leaves out a portion. The V and J calls and the clone size are those of that table, but D and trimming were determined from the DNA. Of about 270,000 clones in the sample, less than 85% were seen once. The CDR3 length is 13 residues. After removal of 10 bases from V and 2 bases from J, the junction contained 5 bases not matched to a gene. The V gene's germline CDR1 is ENHRY and CDR2 SYGVKD.

V gene TRBV10-3 combines with J gene TRBJ2-5; 9 bases match TRBD1. This TCR derives from a woman aged 18-29 years with acute or convalescent COVID-19. Sequences were obtained from peripheral blood. CDR3: CATAGTGQETQYF. CDR3 nucleotide sequence: TGTGCCACCGCGGGGACAGGGCAAGAGACCCAGTACTTC.